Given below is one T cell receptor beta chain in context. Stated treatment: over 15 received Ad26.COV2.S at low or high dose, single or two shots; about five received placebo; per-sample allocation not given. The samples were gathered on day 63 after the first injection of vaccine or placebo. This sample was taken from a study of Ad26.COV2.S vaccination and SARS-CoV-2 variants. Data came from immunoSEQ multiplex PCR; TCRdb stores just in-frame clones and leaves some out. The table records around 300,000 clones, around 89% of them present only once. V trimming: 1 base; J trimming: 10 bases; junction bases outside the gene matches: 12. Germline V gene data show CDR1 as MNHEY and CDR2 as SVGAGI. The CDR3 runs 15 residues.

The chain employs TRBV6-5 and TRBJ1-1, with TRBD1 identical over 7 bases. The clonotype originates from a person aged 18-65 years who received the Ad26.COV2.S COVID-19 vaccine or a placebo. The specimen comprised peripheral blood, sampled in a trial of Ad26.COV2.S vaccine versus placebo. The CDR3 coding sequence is TGTGCCAGCAGTTACTATAACAGGGGAGCTGAGGGAGCTTTCTTT. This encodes CASSYYNRGAEGAFF.